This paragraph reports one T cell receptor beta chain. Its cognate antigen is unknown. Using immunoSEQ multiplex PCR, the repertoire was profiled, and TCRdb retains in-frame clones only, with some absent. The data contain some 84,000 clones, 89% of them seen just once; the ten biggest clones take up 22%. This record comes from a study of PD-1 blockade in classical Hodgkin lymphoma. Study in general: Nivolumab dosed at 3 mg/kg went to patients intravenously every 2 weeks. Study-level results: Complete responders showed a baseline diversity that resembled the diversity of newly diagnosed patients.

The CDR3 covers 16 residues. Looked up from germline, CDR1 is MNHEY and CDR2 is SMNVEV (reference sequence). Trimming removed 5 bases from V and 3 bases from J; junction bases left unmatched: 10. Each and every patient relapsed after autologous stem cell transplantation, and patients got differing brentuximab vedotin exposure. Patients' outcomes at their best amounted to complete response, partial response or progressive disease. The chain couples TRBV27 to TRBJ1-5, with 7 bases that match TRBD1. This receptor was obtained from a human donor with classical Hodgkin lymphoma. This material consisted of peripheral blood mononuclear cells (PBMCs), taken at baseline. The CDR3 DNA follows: TGTGCCAGCAGTATGAGGGGGCGAATGAACAATCAGCCCCAGCATTTT. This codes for CASSMRGRMNNQPQHF.